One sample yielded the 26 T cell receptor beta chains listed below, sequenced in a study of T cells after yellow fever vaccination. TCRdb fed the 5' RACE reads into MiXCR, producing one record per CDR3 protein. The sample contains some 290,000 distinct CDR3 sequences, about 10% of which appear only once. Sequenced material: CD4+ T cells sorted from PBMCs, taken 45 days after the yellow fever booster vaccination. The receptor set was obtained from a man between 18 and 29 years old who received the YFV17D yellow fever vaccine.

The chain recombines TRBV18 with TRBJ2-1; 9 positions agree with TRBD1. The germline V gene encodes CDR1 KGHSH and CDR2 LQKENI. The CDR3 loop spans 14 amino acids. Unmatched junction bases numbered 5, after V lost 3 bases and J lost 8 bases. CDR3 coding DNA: TGTGCCAGCTCACCCGGACAGGGGTGGCATGAGCAGTTCTTC. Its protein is CASSPGQGWHEQFF.

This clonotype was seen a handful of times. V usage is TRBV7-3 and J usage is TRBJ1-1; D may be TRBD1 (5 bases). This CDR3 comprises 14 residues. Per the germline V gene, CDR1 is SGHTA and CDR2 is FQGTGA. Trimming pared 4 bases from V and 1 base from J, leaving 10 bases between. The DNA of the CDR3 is TGTGCCAGCAGCTCGGCCGGACAGAACACTGAAGCTTTCTTT. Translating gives CASSSAGQNTEAFF.

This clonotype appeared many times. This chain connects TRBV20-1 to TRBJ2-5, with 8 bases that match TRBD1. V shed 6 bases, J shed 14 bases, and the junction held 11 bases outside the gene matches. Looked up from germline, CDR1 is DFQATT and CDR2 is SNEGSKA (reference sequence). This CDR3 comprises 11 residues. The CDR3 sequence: CSARGAQGAYF. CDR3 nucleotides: TGCAGTGCGCGCGGGGCCCAGGGGGCCTACTTC.

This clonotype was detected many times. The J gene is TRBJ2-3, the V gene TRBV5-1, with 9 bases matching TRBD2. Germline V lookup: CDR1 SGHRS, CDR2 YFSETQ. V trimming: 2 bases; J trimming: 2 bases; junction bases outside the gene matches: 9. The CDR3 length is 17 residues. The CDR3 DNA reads TGCGCCAGCAGCTTCGGGGAGCGGGGGGCCCCCACAGATACGCAGTATTTT. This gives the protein CASSFGERGAPTDTQYF. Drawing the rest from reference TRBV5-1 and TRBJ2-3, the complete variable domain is KAGVTQTPRYLIKTRGQQVTLSCSPISGHRSVSWYQQTPGQGLQFLFEYFSETQRNKGNFPGRFSGRQFSNSRSEMNVSTLELGDSALYLCASSFGERGAPTDTQYFGPGTRLTVL.

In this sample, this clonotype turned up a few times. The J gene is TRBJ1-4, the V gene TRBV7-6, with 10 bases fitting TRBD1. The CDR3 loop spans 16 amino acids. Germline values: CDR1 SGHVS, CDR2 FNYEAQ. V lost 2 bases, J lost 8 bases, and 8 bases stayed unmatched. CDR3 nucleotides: TGTGCCAGCAGCTTAACCCCAGGGACAGGGGTAGAAAAACTGTTTTTT. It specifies CASSLTPGTGVEKLFF. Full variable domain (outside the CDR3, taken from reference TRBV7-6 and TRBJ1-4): GAGVSQSPRYKVTKRGQDVALRCDPISGHVSLYWYRQALGQGPEFLTYFNYEAQQDKSGLPNDRFSAERPEGSISTLTIQRTEQRDSAMYRCASSLTPGTGVEKLFFGSGTQLSVL.

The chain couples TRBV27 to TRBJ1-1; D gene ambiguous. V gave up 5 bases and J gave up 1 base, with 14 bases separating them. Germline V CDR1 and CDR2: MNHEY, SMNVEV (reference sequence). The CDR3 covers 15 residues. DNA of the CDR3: TGTGCCAGCAGTCCCCCATGGAGAAGGAACACTGAAGCTTTCTTT. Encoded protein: CASSPPWRRNTEAFF.

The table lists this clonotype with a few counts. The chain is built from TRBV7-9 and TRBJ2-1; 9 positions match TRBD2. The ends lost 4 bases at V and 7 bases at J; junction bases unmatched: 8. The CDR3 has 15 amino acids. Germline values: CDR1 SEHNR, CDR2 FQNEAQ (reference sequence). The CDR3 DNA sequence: TGTGCCAGCAGCTCACCGGGACTAGCCACTAATGAGCAGTTCTTC. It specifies CASSSPGLATNEQFF.

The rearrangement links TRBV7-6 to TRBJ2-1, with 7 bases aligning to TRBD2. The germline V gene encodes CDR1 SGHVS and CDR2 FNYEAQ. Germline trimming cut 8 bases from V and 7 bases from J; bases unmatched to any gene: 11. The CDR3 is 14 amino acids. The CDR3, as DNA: TGTGCCAGCGGAGGCGGGGGTAGCGAAAATGAGCAGTTCTTC. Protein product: CASGGGGSENEQFF.

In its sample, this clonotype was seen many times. The CDR3 region has the DNA TGCAGCGTTGAAGATCCGTGGGCAGGGCCCGAAAAACTGTTTTTT. It specifies CSVEDPWAGPEKLFF. The chain employs TRBV29-1 and TRBJ1-4; possible D gene TRBD1, 5 bases. CDR1 and CDR2 (germline): SQVTM, ANQGSEA. The CDR3 contains 15 residues. V lost 0 bases, J lost 8 bases, and 16 bases lay in between.

The CDR3 DNA sequence: TGTGCCAGCAGTGCACAGGGTTGGGGCTACACCTTC. It codes for CASSAQGWGYTF. This chain uses TRBV2 with TRBJ1-2, with a weak D call TRBD1 (6 bases). Germline V lookup: CDR1 SNHLY, CDR2 FYNNEI. The CDR3 loop spans 12 amino acids. V lost 4 bases and J 8 bases, leaving 11 bases between the germline ends.

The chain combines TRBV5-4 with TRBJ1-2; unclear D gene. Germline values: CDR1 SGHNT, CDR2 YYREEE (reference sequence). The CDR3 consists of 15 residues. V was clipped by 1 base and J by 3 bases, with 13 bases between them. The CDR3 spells CASSLPTSRYYGYTF. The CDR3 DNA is TGTGCCAGCAGCTTGCCTACTAGCAGATACTATGGCTACACCTTC.

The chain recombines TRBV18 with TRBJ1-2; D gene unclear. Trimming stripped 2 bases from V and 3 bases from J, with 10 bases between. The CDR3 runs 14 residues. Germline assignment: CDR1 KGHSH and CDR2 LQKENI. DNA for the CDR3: TGTGCCAGCTCACCAAATCCTGGGGACTATGGCTACACCTTC. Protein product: CASSPNPGDYGYTF.

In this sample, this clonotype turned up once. The DNA for the CDR3 is TGTGCCAGCAGCTGGGGCCCACAAGAGACCCAGTACTTC. Amino acid sequence: CASSWGPQETQYF. The J gene is TRBJ2-5, the V gene TRBV5-4; TRBD1 is a possible D gene (5 bases). V lost 3 bases to trimming and J lost 2 bases, with 8 bases between them. The CDR3 runs to 13 residues. Germline V CDR1 and CDR2: SGHNT, YYREEE (reference sequence).

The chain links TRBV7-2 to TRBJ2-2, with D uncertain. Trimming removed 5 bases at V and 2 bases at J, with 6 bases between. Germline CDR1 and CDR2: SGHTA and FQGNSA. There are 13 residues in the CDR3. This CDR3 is CASSQRNTGELFF. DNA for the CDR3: TGTGCCAGCAGCCAGCGTAACACCGGGGAGCTGTTTTTT.

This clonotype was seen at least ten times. The CDR3 sequence is CASFSGQGEEQFF. In DNA, the CDR3 is TGTGCCAGCTTTAGCGGACAGGGAGAAGAGCAGTTCTTC. The V and J genes are TRBV18 and TRBJ2-1; 8 bases agree with TRBD1. J lost 10 bases, V lost 7 bases, and 9 bases had no gene match. From germline, CDR1 is KGHSH and CDR2 LQKENI. The CDR3 totals 13 residues.

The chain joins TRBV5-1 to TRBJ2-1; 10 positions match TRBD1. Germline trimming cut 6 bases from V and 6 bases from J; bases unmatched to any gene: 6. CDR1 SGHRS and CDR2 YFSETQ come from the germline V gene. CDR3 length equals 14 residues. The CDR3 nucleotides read TGCGCCAGCACCGGACAGGGGGGCTCCAATGAGCAGTTCTTC. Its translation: CASTGQGGSNEQFF.

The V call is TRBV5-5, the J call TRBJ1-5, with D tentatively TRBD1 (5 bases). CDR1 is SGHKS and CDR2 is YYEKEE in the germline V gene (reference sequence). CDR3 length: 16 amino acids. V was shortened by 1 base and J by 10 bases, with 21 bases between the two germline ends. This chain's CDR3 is CASSLSFSVVQGPQHF. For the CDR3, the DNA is TGTGCCAGCAGCTTGTCTTTCTCGGTTGTGCAGGGACCCCAGCATTTT. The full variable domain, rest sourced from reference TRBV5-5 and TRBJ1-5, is DAGVTQSPTHLIKTRGQQVTLRCSPISGHKSVSWYQQVLGQGPQFIFQYYEKEERGRGNFPDRFSARQFPNYSSELNVNALLLGDSALYLCASSLSFSVVQGPQHFGDGTRLSIL.

CDR3 sequence: CASSQAGTATDTQYF. In DNA, the CDR3 is TGTGCCAGCAGCCAGGCCGGGACAGCCACAGATACGCAGTATTTT. The chain recombines TRBV5-4 with TRBJ2-3; the match to TRBD1 covers 7 bases. The CDR3 sequence is 15 residues long. Trimming cost V 4 bases and J 2 bases; bases outside gene matches: 7. Germline CDR1 is SGHNT and CDR2 is YYREEE (reference sequence).

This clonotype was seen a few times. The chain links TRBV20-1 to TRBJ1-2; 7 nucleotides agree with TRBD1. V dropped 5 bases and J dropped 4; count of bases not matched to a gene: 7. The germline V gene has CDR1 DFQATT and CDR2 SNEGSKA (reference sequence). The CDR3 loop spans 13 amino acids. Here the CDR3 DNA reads TGCAGTGCTGCTACAGGGGTCGGCTATGGCTACACCTTC. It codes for CSAATGVGYGYTF.

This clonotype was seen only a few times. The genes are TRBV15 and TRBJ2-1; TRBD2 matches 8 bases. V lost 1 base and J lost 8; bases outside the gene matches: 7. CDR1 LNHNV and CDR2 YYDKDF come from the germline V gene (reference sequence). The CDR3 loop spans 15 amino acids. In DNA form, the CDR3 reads TGTGCCACCAGCAGAGGGACTAGCTCGGTCCATGAGCAGTTCTTC. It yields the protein CATSRGTSSVHEQFF.

CDR3 amino acids: CASSPPSGAEAFF. As DNA, the CDR3 is TGTGCCAGCTCACCACCGTCCGGAGCTGAAGCTTTCTTT. The chain joins TRBV18 to TRBJ1-1, with D unresolved. This CDR3 has 13 amino acids. V was shortened by 0 bases and J by 6 bases, with 8 bases between the two germline ends. The germline gives CDR1 KGHSH, CDR2 LQKENI.

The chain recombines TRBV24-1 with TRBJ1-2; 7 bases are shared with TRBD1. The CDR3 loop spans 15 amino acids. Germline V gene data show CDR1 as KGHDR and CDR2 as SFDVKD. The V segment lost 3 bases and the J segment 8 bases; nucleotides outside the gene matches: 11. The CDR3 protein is CATSDRSTGQSGYTF. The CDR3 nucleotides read TGTGCCACCAGTGATAGGTCGACAGGGCAAAGCGGCTACACCTTC.

The CDR3 region is CSATYNTGELFF. DNA for the CDR3: TGCAGCGCCACCTACAACACCGGGGAGCTGTTTTTT. The genes are TRBV29-1 and TRBJ2-2; D ambiguous. From germline, CDR1 is SQVTM and CDR2 ANQGSEA. The V end lost 7 bases, the J end lost 2 bases, and 8 bases lay between the germline ends. The CDR3 spans 12 residues.

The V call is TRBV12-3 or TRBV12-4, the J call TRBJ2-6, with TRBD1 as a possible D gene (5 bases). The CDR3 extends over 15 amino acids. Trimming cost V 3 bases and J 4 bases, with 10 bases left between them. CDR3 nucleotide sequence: TGTGCCAGCAGTTTCCAGGGCGAGGGGGCCAACGTCCTGACTTTC. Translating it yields CASSFQGEGANVLTF.

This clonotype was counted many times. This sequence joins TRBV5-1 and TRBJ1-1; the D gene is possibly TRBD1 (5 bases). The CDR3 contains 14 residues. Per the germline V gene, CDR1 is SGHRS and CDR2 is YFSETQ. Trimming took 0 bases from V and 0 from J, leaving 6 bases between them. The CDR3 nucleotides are TGCGCCAGCAGCTTGGGGACACTGAACACTGAAGCTTTCTTT. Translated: CASSLGTLNTEAFF.

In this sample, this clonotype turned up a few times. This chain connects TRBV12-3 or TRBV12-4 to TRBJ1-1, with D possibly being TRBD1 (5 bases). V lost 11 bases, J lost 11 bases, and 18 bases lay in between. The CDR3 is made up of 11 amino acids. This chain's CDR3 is CAYLRGKEAFF. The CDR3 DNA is TGTGCCTACTTACGGGGGAAGGAGGCTTTCTTT.